Given below is one T cell receptor beta chain in context. These data belong to a study of cytomegalovirus exposure and HLA in healthy donors. Study-level background: In terms of ancestry, the Caucasian-associated cluster contained around 79% of the roughly 400 genotyped donors.

Both 60 Vbeta primers and 13 Jbeta primers went into the PCR. In the original analysis: Later reanalysis found roughly 80 million unique TCR beta chains, around 10 million of them shared. Sequencing used immunoSEQ multiplex PCR; TCRdb keeps in-frame clones, though not all of them. The D gene and trimming were derived from the DNA, and the V and J assignments and clone size from that table. This table has 100,000 or so clones, 77% appearing once. This TCR was recovered from a man aged 40-49 years in good health and CMV-seropositive. Sequences were obtained from PBMCs.

CDR3 region: CASNRGQLYNEQFF. The DNA of the CDR3 is TGTGCCAGCAACCGGGGACAGCTCTACAATGAGCAGTTCTTC. The V and J genes are TRBV6-5 and TRBJ2-1; 7 bases fit TRBD1. V shed 7 bases and J 3 bases; nucleotides not matched to a gene: 6. This CDR3 spans 14 amino acids. Per the germline V gene, CDR1 is MNHEY and CDR2 is SVGAGI.